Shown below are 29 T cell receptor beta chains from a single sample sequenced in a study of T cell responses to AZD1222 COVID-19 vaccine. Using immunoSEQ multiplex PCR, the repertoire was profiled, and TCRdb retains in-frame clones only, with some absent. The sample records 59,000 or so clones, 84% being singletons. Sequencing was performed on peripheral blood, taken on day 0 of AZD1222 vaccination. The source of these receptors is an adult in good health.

This chain's CDR3 is CAWSVRVPGFSEAFF. The CDR3 DNA follows: TGTGCCTGGAGTGTACGGGTCCCCGGCTTTTCTGAAGCTTTCTTT. The rearrangement uses TRBV30 and TRBJ1-1, with D hard to call. The CDR3 has 15 amino acids. Germline V gene sequence: CDR1 GTSNPN, CDR2 SVGIG (reference sequence). V was pared by 0 bases and J by 6 bases, with 17 bases between.

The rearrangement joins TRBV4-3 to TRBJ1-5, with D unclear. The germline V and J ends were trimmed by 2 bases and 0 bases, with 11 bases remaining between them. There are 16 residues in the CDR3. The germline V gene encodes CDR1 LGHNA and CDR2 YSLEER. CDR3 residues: CASSQSAFNSNQPQHF. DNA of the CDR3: TGCGCCAGCAGCCAAAGCGCCTTTAATAGCAATCAGCCCCAGCATTTT.

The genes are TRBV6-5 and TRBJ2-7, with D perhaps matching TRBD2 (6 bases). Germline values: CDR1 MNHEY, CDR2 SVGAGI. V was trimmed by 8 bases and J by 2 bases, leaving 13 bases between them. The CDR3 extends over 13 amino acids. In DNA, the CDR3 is TGTGCCAGCGTCCTAGCGTTTACCTACGAGCAGTACTTC. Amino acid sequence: CASVLAFTYEQYF.

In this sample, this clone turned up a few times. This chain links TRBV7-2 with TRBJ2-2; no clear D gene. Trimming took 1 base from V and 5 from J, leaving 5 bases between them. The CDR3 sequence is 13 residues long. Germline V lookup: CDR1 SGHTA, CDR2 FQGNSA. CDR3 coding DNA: TGTGCCAGCAGCTTAGGTGGTACCGGGGAGCTGTTTTTT. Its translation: CASSLGGTGELFF.

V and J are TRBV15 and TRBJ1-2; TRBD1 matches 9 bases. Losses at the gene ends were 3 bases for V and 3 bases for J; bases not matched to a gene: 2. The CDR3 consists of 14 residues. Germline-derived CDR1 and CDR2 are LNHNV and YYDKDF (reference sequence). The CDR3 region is CATSSGQGYYGYTF. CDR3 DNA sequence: TGTGCCACCAGCAGTGGACAGGGGTACTATGGCTACACCTTC.

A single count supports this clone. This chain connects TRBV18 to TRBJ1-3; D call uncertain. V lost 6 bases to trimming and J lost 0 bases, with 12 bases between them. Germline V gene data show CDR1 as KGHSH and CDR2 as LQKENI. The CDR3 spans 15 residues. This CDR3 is CASSPKPSSGNTIYF. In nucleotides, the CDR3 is TGTGCCAGCTCGCCCAAGCCCAGCTCTGGAAACACCATATATTTT.

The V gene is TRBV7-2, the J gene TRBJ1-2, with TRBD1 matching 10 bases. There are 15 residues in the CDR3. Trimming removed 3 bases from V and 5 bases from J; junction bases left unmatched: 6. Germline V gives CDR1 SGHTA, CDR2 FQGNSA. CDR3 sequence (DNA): TGTGCCAGCAGCTTTGACAGGGGGCTTCGATATGGCTACACCTTC. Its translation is CASSFDRGLRYGYTF.

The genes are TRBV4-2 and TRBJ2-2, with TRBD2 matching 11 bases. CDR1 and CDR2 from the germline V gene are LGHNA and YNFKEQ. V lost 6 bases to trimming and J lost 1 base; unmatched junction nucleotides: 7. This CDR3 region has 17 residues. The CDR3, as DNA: TGTGCCAGCAGTGGGCTAGCGGGGGGCCGGAACACCGGGGAGCTGTTTTTT. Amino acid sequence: CASSGLAGGRNTGELFF.

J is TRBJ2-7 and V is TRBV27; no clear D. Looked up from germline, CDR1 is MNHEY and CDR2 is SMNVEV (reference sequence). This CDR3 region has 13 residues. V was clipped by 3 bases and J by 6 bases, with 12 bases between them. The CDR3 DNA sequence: TGTGCCAGCAGTTTCAAGAGCCAAGGCGAGCAGTACTTC. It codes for CASSFKSQGEQYF.

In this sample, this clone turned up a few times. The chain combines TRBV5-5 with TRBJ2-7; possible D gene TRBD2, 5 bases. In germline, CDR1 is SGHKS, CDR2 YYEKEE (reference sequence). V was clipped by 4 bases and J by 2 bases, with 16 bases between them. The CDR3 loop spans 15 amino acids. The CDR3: CASSHIEDGTYEQYF. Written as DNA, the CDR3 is TGTGCCAGCAGCCATATCGAAGACGGGACCTACGAGCAGTACTTC. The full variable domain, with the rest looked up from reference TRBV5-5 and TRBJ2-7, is DAGVTQSPTHLIKTRGQQVTLRCSPISGHKSVSWYQQVLGQGPQFIFQYYEKEERGRGNFPDRFSARQFPNYSSELNVNALLLGDSALYLCASSHIEDGTYEQYFGPGTRLTVT.

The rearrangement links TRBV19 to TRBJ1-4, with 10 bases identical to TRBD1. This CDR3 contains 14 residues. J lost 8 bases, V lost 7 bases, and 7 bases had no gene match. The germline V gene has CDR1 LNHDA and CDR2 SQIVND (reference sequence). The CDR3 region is CASTDRGRGEKLFF. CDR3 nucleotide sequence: TGTGCCAGTACCGACAGGGGGCGAGGAGAAAAACTGTTTTTT.

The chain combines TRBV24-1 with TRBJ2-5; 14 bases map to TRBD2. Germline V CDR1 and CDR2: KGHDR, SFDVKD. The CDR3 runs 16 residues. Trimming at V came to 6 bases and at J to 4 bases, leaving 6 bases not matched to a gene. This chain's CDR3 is CATSYPTSGRGETQYF. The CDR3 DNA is TGTGCCACCAGTTACCCGACTAGCGGGAGGGGAGAGACCCAGTACTTC.

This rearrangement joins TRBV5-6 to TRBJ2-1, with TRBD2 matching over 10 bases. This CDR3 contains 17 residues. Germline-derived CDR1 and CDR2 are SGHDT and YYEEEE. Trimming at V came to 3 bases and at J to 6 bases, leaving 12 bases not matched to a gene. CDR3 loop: CASSWATSGFISNEQFF. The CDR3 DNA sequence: TGTGCCAGCAGCTGGGCGACTAGCGGGTTTATTTCCAATGAGCAGTTCTTC.

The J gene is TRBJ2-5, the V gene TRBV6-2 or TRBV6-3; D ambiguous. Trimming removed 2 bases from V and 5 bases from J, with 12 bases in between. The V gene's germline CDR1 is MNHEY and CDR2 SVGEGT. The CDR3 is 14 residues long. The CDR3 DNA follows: TGTGCCAGCAGTTACCGGCAGTCCCCCGAGACCCAGTACTTC. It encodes CASSYRQSPETQYF.

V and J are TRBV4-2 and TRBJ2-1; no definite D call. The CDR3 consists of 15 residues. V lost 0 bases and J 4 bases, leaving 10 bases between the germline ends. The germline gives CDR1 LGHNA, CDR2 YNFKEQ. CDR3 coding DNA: TGTGCCAGCAGCCAAGATTTTGACTCTTACAATGAGCAGTTCTTC. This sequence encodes CASSQDFDSYNEQFF.

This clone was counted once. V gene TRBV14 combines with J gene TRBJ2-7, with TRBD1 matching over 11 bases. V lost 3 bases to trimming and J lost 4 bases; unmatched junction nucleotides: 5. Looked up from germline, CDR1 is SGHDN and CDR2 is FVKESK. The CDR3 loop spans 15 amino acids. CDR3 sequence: CASSHAGTGGYEQYF. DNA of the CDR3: TGTGCCAGCAGCCATGCCGGGACAGGGGGGTACGAGCAGTACTTC.

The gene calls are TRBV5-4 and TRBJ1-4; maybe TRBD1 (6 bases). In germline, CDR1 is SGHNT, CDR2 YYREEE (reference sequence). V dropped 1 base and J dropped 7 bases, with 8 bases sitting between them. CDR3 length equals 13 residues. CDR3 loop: CASSLPGAEKLFF. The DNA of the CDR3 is TGTGCCAGCAGCTTGCCAGGGGCTGAAAAACTGTTTTTT.

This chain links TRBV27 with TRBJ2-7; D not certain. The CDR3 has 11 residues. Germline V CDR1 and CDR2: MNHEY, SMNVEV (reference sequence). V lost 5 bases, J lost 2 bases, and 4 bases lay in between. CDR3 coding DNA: TGTGCCAGCAGTGCCCCCTACGAGCAGTACTTC. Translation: CASSAPYEQYF.

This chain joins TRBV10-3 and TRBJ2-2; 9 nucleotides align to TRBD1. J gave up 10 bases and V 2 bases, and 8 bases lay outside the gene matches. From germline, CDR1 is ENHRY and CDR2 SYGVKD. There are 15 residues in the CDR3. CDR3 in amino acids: CAISEGTGMVEELFF. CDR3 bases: TGTGCCATCAGTGAGGGGACAGGGATGGTCGAGGAGCTGTTTTTT.

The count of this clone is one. The CDR3, as DNA: TGCGCCAGCAGCTTGGTGGACGGCACTAACTATGGCTACACCTTC. It codes for CASSLVDGTNYGYTF. The rearrangement links TRBV5-1 to TRBJ1-2; D gene uncertain. This CDR3 contains 15 residues. Germline CDR1 and CDR2: SGHRS and YFSETQ. Trimming cost V 0 bases and J 0 bases, with 9 bases left between them.

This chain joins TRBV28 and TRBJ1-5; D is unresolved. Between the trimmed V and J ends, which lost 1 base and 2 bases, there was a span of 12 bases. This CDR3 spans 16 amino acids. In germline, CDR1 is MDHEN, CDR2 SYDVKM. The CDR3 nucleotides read TGTGCCAGCAGTTTATCCACCCGAGGAGGCAATCAGCCCCAGCATTTT. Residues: CASSLSTRGGNQPQHF.

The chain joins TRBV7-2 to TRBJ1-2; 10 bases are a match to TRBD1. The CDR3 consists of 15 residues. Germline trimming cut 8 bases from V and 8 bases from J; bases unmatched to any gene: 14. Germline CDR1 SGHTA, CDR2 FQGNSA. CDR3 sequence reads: CASGDWGQGRHGYTF. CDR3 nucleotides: TGTGCCAGCGGCGACTGGGGACAGGGGCGACACGGCTACACCTTC.

CDR3 in DNA: TGTGCCAGCAGCTTGACCGTGGCAACTAATGAAAAACTGTTTTTT. Its protein is CASSLTVATNEKLFF. The chain carries TRBV7-9 and TRBJ1-4; D unclear. The CDR3 sequence is 15 residues long. Looked up from germline, CDR1 is SEHNR and CDR2 is FQNEAQ (reference sequence). The V gene lost 3 bases and the J gene lost 0 bases, with 8 bases spanning the gap.

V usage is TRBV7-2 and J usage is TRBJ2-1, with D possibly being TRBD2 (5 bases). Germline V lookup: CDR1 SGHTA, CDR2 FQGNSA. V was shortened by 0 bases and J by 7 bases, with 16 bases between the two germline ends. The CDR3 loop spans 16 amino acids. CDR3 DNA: TGTGCCAGCAGCTTAGCGGAGGTTTGGACGAGGAATGAGCAGTTCTTC. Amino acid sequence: CASSLAEVWTRNEQFF.

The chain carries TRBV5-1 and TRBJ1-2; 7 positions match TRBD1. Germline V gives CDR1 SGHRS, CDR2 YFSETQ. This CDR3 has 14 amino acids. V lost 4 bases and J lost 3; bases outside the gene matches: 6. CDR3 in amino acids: CASSHGDSHYGYTF. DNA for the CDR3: TGCGCCAGCAGCCACGGGGACAGCCACTATGGCTACACCTTC.

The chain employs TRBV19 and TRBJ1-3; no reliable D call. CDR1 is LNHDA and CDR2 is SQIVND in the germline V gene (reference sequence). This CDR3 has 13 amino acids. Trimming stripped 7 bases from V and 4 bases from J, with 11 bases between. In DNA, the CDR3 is TGTGCCAGTATTACCCCCCCAGGAAACACCATATATTTT. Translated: CASITPPGNTIYF.

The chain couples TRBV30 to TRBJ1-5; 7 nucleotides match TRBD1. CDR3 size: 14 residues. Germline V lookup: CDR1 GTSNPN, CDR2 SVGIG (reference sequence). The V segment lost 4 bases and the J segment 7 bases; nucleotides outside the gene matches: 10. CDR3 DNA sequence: TGTGCCTGGACGGCGACAGGGTCTTGGCAGCCCCAGCATTTT. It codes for CAWTATGSWQPQHF.

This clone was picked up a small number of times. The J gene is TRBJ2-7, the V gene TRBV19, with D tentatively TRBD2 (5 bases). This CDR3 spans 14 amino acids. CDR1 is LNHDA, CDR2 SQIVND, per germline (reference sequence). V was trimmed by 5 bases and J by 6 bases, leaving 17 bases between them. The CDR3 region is CASSPRVGRGEQYF. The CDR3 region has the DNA TGTGCCAGTAGTCCTCGAGTTGGGAGAGGCGAGCAGTACTTC.

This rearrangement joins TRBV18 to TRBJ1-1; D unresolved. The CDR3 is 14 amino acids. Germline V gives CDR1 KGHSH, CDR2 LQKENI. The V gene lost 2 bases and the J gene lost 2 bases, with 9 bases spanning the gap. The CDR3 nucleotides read TGTGCCAGCTCACCAGTGGCACGTAACACTGAAGCTTTCTTT. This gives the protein CASSPVARNTEAFF.